The rows below give T cell receptor beta chains drawn from one sample of a study of CD8+ T cells in alopecia areata. Some clones are missing from TCRdb's copy, which holds only in-frame ones; the method was immunoSEQ multiplex PCR. The repertoire includes about 150,000 clones, about nine tenths of them detected once, and about 15% sits in the top ten. This material consisted of CD8+ T cells sorted from blood, taken at week 0. The source is a human donor with alopecia areata. Both conserved end residues are part of each CDR3. D genes are given only for firm matches. The listing skips clone size in some rows; elsewhere it reads once, few, many or a size class.

TRBV18	.	.	TRBJ2-7	CASSRGQLNSYEQYF	TGTGCCAGCTCCCGCGGACAGCTGAACTCCTACGAGCAGTACTTC
TRBV6-6	.	.	TRBJ2-3	CASTQDSGYTDTQYF	TGTGCCAGCACCCAAGATAGCGGATACACAGATACGCAGTATTTT
TRBV29-1	.	.	TRBJ2-7	CSMRGDSYEQYF	TGCAGCATGAGAGGGGACTCCTACGAGCAGTACTTC
TRBV4-1	TRBD2	.	TRBJ2-2	CASSQDRIWTSGRSNTGELFF	TGCGCCAGCAGCCAAGATCGAATCTGGACTAGCGGGAGGTCGAACACCGGGGAGCTGTTTTTT
TRBV29-1	.	.	TRBJ2-1	CSVEIGSYNEQFF	TGCAGCGTTGAGATAGGGTCCTACAATGAGCAGTTCTTC
TRBV10-3	.	.	TRBJ1-1	CAISRTITEAFF	TGTGCCATCTCCCGGACAATAACTGAAGCTTTCTTT
TRBV12-5	.	few	TRBJ2-5	CASGLEDMTQYF	TGTGCTAGTGGTTTGGAAGACATGACCCAGTACTTC
TRBV11-2	TRBD1	.	TRBJ2-5	CASSDLDRTGMTQYF	TGTGCCAGCAGCGATCTGGATCGGACAGGGATGACCCAGTACTTC
TRBV11-1	TRBD2	.	TRBJ2-1	CASSLAPGLAGAGDEQFF	TGTGCCAGCAGCTTAGCCCCGGGACTAGCGGGGGCAGGGGATGAGCAGTTCTTC
TRBV4-1	.	.	TRBJ2-1	CASSQRAGSEQFF	TGCGCCAGCAGCCAAAGAGCGGGCAGCGAGCAGTTCTTC
TRBV29-1	TRBD2	.	TRBJ2-2	CSVGDPGLAGTGELFF	TGCAGCGTTGGAGACCCGGGACTAGCGGGCACCGGGGAGCTGTTTTTT
TRBV7-9	TRBD1	once	TRBJ1-4	CASSLVGTADEKLFF	TGTGCCAGCAGCTTGGTCGGGACAGCCGATGAAAAACTGTTTTTT
TRBV27	.	.	TRBJ2-7	CASSLRLGTSSYEQYF	TGTGCCAGCAGTTTACGACTCGGGACCTCCTCCTACGAGCAGTACTTC
TRBV4-1	TRBD1	.	TRBJ1-4	CASSRGTVLTEKLFF	TGCGCCAGCAGCCGCGGGACAGTCCTCACCGAAAAACTGTTTTTT
TRBV7-9	TRBD1	.	TRBJ2-3	CASSLVDRGPSTDTQYF	TGTGCCAGCAGCTTAGTCGACAGGGGACCTAGCACAGATACGCAGTATTTT
TRBV27	TRBD2	.	TRBJ2-1	CASSPPPSGANNEQFF	TGTGCCAGCAGTCCTCCCCCTAGCGGGGCAAACAATGAGCAGTTCTTC
TRBV4-1	.	.	TRBJ2-5	CASSQAAGETQYF	TGCGCCAGCAGCCAGGCAGCAGGGGAGACCCAGTACTTC
TRBV7-9	.	few	TRBJ2-4	CASSSVDKNIQYF	TGTGCCAGCAGCTCCGTGGATAAAAACATTCAGTACTTC
TRBV29-1	.	.	TRBJ2-7	CSVELGTDYEQYF	TGCAGCGTTGAATTAGGGACGGACTACGAGCAGTACTTC
TRBV19	.	.	TRBJ1-1	CASSIATTEAFF	TGTGCCAGTAGTATCGCTACCACTGAAGCTTTCTTT
TRBV9	TRBD2	.	TRBJ2-1	CASSLGTSGREFF	TGTGCCAGCAGCTTGGGGACTAGCGGGAGGGAGTTCTTC
TRBV7-9	.	.	TRBJ1-1	CASGGTYTEAFF	TGTGCCAGCGGCGGAACGTACACTGAAGCTTTCTTT
TRBV5-8	.	.	TRBJ2-2	CASSFRPEDVGYTGELFF	TGTGCCAGCAGCTTTAGGCCAGAGGATGTCGGATACACCGGGGAGCTGTTTTTT
TRBV9	.	.	TRBJ1-6	CASTRGGSYNSPLHF	TGTGCCAGCACCCGTGGGGGCTCCTATAATTCACCCCTCCACTTT